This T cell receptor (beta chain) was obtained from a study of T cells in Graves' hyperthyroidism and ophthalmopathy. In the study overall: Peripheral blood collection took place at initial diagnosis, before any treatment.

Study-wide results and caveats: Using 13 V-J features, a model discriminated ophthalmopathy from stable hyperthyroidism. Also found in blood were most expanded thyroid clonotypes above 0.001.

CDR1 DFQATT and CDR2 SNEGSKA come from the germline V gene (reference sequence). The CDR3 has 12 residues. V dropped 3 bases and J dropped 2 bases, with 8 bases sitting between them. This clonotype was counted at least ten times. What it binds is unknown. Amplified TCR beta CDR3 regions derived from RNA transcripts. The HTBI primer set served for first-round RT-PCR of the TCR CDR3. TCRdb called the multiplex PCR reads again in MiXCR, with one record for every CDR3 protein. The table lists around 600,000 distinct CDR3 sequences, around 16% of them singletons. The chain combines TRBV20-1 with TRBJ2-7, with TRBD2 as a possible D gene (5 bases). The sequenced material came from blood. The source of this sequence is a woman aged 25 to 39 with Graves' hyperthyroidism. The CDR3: CSASRGTYEQYF. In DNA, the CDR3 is TGCAGTGCTAGTCGAGGGACCTACGAGCAGTACTTC.